Presented here are 15 T cell receptor beta chains from one specimen sequenced in a study of blood T cell repertoires in COVID-19. Method: immunoSEQ multiplex PCR; TCRdb's copy keeps in-frame clones and lacks some. Here the sample spans a few hundred thousand clones, around 90% being singletons. Source material: PBMCs or T cells enriched from blood (not recorded which). The receptors stem from a man in his thirties or forties who had been exposed to COVID-19.

Comments on this clone: The same CDR3 also results from other DNA sequences found in this sample. The chain uses TRBV5-6 and TRBJ1-5; D uncertain. This CDR3 comprises 13 residues. Germline loops: CDR1 SGHDT, CDR2 YYEEEE. Trimming took 0 bases from V and 4 from J, leaving 5 bases between them. The DNA of the CDR3 is TGTGCCAGCAGCTTGGCGGGAAATCAGCCCCAGCATTTT. This codes for CASSLAGNQPQHF.

The V call is TRBV5-1, the J call TRBJ2-7, with 10 bases that match TRBD2. Trimming removed 6 bases from V and 2 bases from J; junction bases left unmatched: 5. Germline CDR1 reads SGHRS; CDR2 reads YFSETQ. This CDR3 contains 14 residues. The CDR3 sequence: CASKASGGAYEQYF. CDR3 nucleotides: TGCGCCAGCAAGGCGAGCGGGGGGGCCTACGAGCAGTACTTC.

The chain recombines TRBV11-2 with TRBJ2-6, with D unclear. The CDR3 sequence is 17 residues long. The germline gives CDR1 SGHAT, CDR2 FQNNGV. Trimming took off 0 bases at V and 0 bases at J, with 9 bases between the two ends. CDR3 residues: CASSLEGAYSGANVLTF. The CDR3 DNA is TGTGCCAGCAGCTTAGAAGGAGCTTACTCTGGGGCCAACGTCCTGACTTTC.

The chain employs TRBV6-1 and TRBJ1-4; 7 nucleotides match TRBD1. CDR1 and CDR2 from the germline V gene are MNHNS and SASEGT. This CDR3 has 14 residues. After removal of 2 bases from V and 10 bases from J, the junction contained 7 bases not matched to a gene. CDR3 protein: CASSERTTGAKLFF. The CDR3 DNA is TGTGCCAGCAGTGAACGGACCACAGGGGCAAAACTGTTTTTT.

This rearrangement joins TRBV19 to TRBJ1-5; D possibly corresponds to TRBD1 (6 bases). V was trimmed by 8 bases and J by 6 bases, leaving 17 bases between them. The CDR3 is 14 residues long. Germline loops: CDR1 LNHDA, CDR2 SQIVND (reference sequence). This chain's CDR3 is CASELVGAGQPQHF. CDR3 coding DNA: TGTGCCAGTGAACTCGTGGGGGCTGGTCAGCCCCAGCATTTT.

V and J are TRBV7-9 and TRBJ2-2; no reliable D call. The germline V gene has CDR1 SEHNR and CDR2 FQNEAQ (reference sequence). There are 16 residues in the CDR3. V lost 1 base to trimming and J lost 4 bases, with 13 bases between them. The CDR3 DNA follows: TGTGCCAGCAGCTTAGACTCCGGGTTAGGCACCGGGGAGCTGTTTTTT. Translated, it gives CASSLDSGLGTGELFF.

The CDR3 nucleotides read TGCGCCAGCAGCTACACCGGGACAGGGATGACTGAAGCTTTCTTT. Its protein product is CASSYTGTGMTEAFF. The rearrangement joins TRBV5-1 to TRBJ1-1; TRBD1 aligns across 9 bases. After removal of 3 bases from V and 5 bases from J, the junction contained 8 bases not matched to a gene. The CDR3 covers 15 residues. Germline CDR1 SGHRS, CDR2 YFSETQ.

The chain employs TRBV19 and TRBJ2-1; D gene uncertain. From germline, CDR1 is LNHDA and CDR2 SQIVND (reference sequence). V lost 5 bases, J lost 8 bases, and 16 bases lay in between. This CDR3 comprises 14 residues. This CDR3 reads CASSPPRLVHEQFF. In DNA, the CDR3 is TGTGCCAGTAGTCCCCCCCGCTTAGTGCATGAGCAGTTCTTC.

The V and J genes are TRBV5-4 and TRBJ2-5; perhaps TRBD2 as D (6 bases). The CDR3 has 14 residues. Germline lookup yields CDR1 SGHNT and CDR2 YYREEE (reference sequence). V lost 1 base and J lost 3, with 10 bases in between. The CDR3 DNA sequence: TGTGCCAGCAGCTTGCTATCGGGGGAAGAGACCCAGTACTTC. It is translated as CASSLLSGEETQYF.

The V call is TRBV7-2, the J call TRBJ1-5, with TRBD1 matching 9 bases. J gave up 3 bases and V 5 bases, and 5 bases lay outside the gene matches. This CDR3 region has 15 residues. Germline CDR1 SGHTA, CDR2 FQGNSA. The CDR3 is CASSLGQGPNQPQHF. The CDR3 DNA reads TGTGCCAGCAGCCTGGGACAGGGCCCCAATCAGCCCCAGCATTTT.

The chain uses TRBV10-1 and TRBJ2-5; TRBD2 aligns across 8 bases. The germline V gene has CDR1 WNHNN and CDR2 SYGVQD (reference sequence). The CDR3 sequence is 15 residues long. The trim removed 2 bases at V and 2 bases at J, leaving 4 bases unmatched. CDR3 sequence reads: CASSEGAGAQETQYF. The CDR3 nucleotides read TGCGCCAGCAGTGAGGGAGCGGGGGCACAAGAGACCCAGTACTTC.

The gene calls are TRBV7-9 and TRBJ2-1; D possibly corresponds to TRBD2 (5 bases). The germline CDR1 and CDR2 sequences are SEHNR and FQNEAQ (reference sequence). CDR3 size: 15 residues. Deletions cut 8 bases from V and 0 bases from J, with 14 bases between. CDR3 in amino acids: CASLPPTSSYNEQFF. CDR3 coding DNA: TGTGCCAGCCTCCCCCCCACTAGCTCCTACAATGAGCAGTTCTTC.

The gene calls are TRBV5-5 and TRBJ1-2; TRBD1 might be the D (6 bases). Trimming took off 6 bases at V and 4 bases at J, with 13 bases between the two ends. The CDR3 spans 13 residues. Germline CDR1 reads SGHKS; CDR2 reads YYEKEE (reference sequence). CDR3 bases: TGTGCCAGCACCCGGGGGGGCACCTATGGCTACACCTTC. Protein product: CASTRGGTYGYTF.

The CDR3 DNA follows: TGTGCCAGCAGCTTATGGTCAGGCGACACCGGGGAGCTGTTTTTT. It is translated as CASSLWSGDTGELFF. This sequence joins TRBV7-6 and TRBJ2-2; D is undetermined. Deletions cut 2 bases from V and 3 bases from J, with 10 bases between. CDR1 is SGHVS, CDR2 FNYEAQ, per germline. CDR3 size: 15 residues.

The CDR3 coding sequence is TGTGCCAGCAGCTACGGGGGGTCATCAGAAGCTTTCTTT. Translated: CASSYGGSSEAFF. The chain uses TRBV7-2 and TRBJ1-1; TRBD1 might be the D (5 bases). V gave up 4 bases and J gave up 8 bases, with 14 bases separating them. Germline V gives CDR1 SGHTA, CDR2 FQGNSA. The CDR3 is made up of 13 amino acids.